In this sample, the clone carrying this T cell receptor (beta chain) turned up a few times. CDR1 and CDR2 from the germline V gene are SEHNR and FQNEAQ (reference sequence). This CDR3 is 15 amino acids long. V shed 5 bases and J shed 5 bases, with 18 bases lying between them. The sample originates from a study of blood T cell repertoires in COVID-19. Study-level information: From T cells, B-cell-depleted T cells, or PBMCs came the material, which was cDNA or gDNA.

Original processing notes: Reference gene primer amplification gave estimated nucleated cell counts. Profiled with immunoSEQ multiplex PCR; TCRdb holds only in-frame clones, not every one. The DNA gave D and trimming, while V, J and clone size come from that table. The sample lists approximately 300,000 clones, more than 90% seen once, with about a fifth in the top ten. Clinical histories supplied by participants themselves formed the basis of cohort assignment. Either two negative PCRs, clearance, or symptom resolution qualified Cohort 3 donors as recovered. This sequence originates from a woman between 25 and 40 years old who had recovered from COVID-19. The sequenced sample was PBMCs or T cells enriched from blood (not recorded which). The chain recombines TRBV7-9 with TRBJ2-5, with a tentative D call TRBD1 (7 bases). DNA for the CDR3: TGTGCCAGCAGCCCCGGCGCAGGGGGGCGGGAGACCCAGTACTTC. Protein: CASSPGAGGRETQYF.